This T cell receptor (beta chain) came from a study of T cells in localized non-small cell lung cancer. Sequenced by immunoSEQ multiplex PCR; TCRdb stores in-frame clones only, minus some. The data contain 5,000 to 6,500 clones, 35% to 50% of them singletons. Sequencing was performed on lung tumor tissue, taken before any cancer treatment. This clonotype was sampled from a woman aged 40-69 years with stage II squamous cell lung carcinoma.

CDR3 protein: CASRPPAGPNTGELFF. DNA of the CDR3: TGCGCCAGCAGACCCCCCGCGGGTCCCAACACCGGGGAGCTGTTTTTT. The chain carries TRBV5-1 and TRBJ2-2, with D possibly TRBD2 on 5 matching bases. The CDR3 is 16 residues long. Germline CDR1 and CDR2: SGHRS and YFSETQ. V was shortened by 5 bases and J by 2 bases, with 16 bases between the two germline ends.